This T cell receptor (beta chain) derives from a study of T-cell memory formation after mild COVID-19 (dated by TCRdb to the early 2020s). For the wider study: TCR sequence clusters from the two donors were found to be largely donor specific. The cohort was made up of two young adult volunteers, one female and one male, who were previously healthy. In a couple of donors, T-cell clones that expanded and contracted after mild COVID-19 were tracked by sequencing TCRalpha and TCRbeta repertoires over time. General findings and caveats noted by the study authors: Some responding clones were found in pre-infection memory, which suggests that pre-existing cross-reactive memory T cells took part in the SARS-CoV-2 response. The study covered only two mild cases, and larger cohorts including severe cases with pre-infection samples were considered necessary. Contracting CD4+ clones were located mainly in the CM and EM memory subsets, whereas CD8+ clones were found to be enriched in EMRA. Balanced CD4/CD8 phenotypes were observed for clones contracting from day 15 to 85, whereas a bias towards CD4+ was observed for a second wave of clones expanding from day 15 to 37. SARS-CoV-2 specificity was not confirmed for the second-wave clones peaking on day 37.

Ficoll-Paque density gradient centrifugation was the method used to isolate PBMCs. Per the germline V gene, SGHDN is the CDR1 and FVKESK is the CDR2. From V the trimming removes 0 bases and from J it removes 3 bases, while the gene matches leave 5 bases of the junction unaccounted for. Including cysteine and phenylalanine, the CDR3 has 17 amino acids. The kept DNA is CDR3 alone, 51 bases in frame from the first base. This clonotype was observed a few times. The antigen it binds to is not known. Base quality data are lacking; no much larger clone is found one base away. Sequencing was performed on an Illumina NovaSeq 6000. TCRalpha and TCRbeta cDNA libraries were constructed by 5'RACE with constant-segment primers, with sample barcodes and unique molecular identifiers being introduced. Trizol reagent was used to extract RNA from every sample. Library amplification was performed in two PCR steps, and a second sample barcode and Illumina TruSeq adapters were introduced in the second step. Sequencing of the libraries was done on an Illumina NovaSeq, producing 2 x 150 bp paired-end reads. In the source study's methods: With migec v1.2.7, reads were demultiplexed and then collapsed into UMI-guided consensus sequences. With mixcr v2.1.11, UMI consensuses were aligned to TRA and TRB V and J templates and assembled into clonotypes. Expanded or contracted clonotypes were those called significant by both edgeR and NoisET, with noise models trained on biological replicates. edgeR calls used a false discovery rate-adjusted p below 0.01 and a log2 fold-change threshold of 1. As an exploratory analysis of dynamics, max-normalized trajectories of the 1000 most abundant clonotypes were examined with PCA combined with hierarchical clustering. Each responding clone was given a CD4 or CD8 phenotype based on the CD4+ and CD8+ repertoires, which had been sequenced separately. TCRdb trimmed the raw reads at Q25, called clones with MiXCR and kept productive beta chains. Every distinct CDR3 protein forms one entry, paired with its most common genes and DNA. The V and J calls follow TCRdb's processing rather than the paper's. Across this sample there are a few hundred thousand distinct CDR3 sequences, with around 15% seen only once. The top ten constitute roughly 23% of the sample.

Sample: PBMCs or a T cell subset sorted from them (not recorded which). This receptor was obtained from a man between 18 and 29 years old who had mild COVID-19 (a few samples of this study predate the infection). The sample titles of this study are shuffled in the database, so cell type and time point are left out; the donor was told from shared clones. The chain was built from TRBV14 and TRBJ2-3, with 11 junctional bases fitting TRBD2. Here is the DNA: TGTGCCAGCAGCCAAGATCGGGGGACTAGCGGAACAGATACGCAGTATTTT. The translation is CASSQDRGTSGTDTQYF.